The 17 T cell receptor beta chains reported below all come from one sample, sequenced in a study of blood T cell repertoires in COVID-19. The method was immunoSEQ multiplex PCR; TCRdb's version includes in-frame clones alone and lacks a portion of them. The data hold a few hundred thousand clones, with almost 90% observed a single time. Sequenced: peripheral blood. These receptor sequences come from a woman aged 25 to 45 with COVID-19, enrolled during active disease.

This chain joins TRBV12-3 or TRBV12-4 and TRBJ1-1, with D possibly being TRBD1 (5 bases). The CDR3 contains 13 residues. Trimming cost V 5 bases and J 2 bases, with 9 bases left between them. CDR3 DNA: TGTGCCAGCAGTACAGGCGGAAACACTGAAGCTTTCTTT. Encoded protein: CASSTGGNTEAFF.

The chain combines TRBV6-5 with TRBJ2-2; 10 positions match TRBD1. The ends lost 5 bases at V and 12 bases at J; junction bases unmatched: 3. There are 12 residues in the CDR3. Germline assignment: CDR1 MNHEY and CDR2 SVGAGI. CDR3 residues: CASSQGQGQLFF. The CDR3 coding sequence is TGTGCCAGCAGTCAGGGACAGGGGCAGCTGTTTTTT.

Here the CDR3 DNA reads TGTGCCAGCAGCGTAGGACACCTGAACACTGAAGCTTTCTTT. This codes for CASSVGHLNTEAFF. The rearrangement links TRBV9 to TRBJ1-1; D unclear. CDR3 length: 14 residues. Trimming cost V 0 bases and J 0 bases, with 6 bases left between them. Germline CDR1 SGDLS, CDR2 YYNGEE.

The chain links TRBV20-1 to TRBJ2-1, with 9 bases aligning to TRBD2. This CDR3 is 15 amino acids long. V shed 3 bases, J shed 8 bases, and the junction held 11 bases outside the gene matches. Looked up from germline, CDR1 is DFQATT and CDR2 is SNEGSKA (reference sequence). The CDR3 reads CSASPWREGQYEQFF. The CDR3 region has the DNA TGCAGTGCTAGTCCATGGCGGGAGGGCCAGTATGAGCAGTTCTTC.

The chain joins TRBV28 to TRBJ2-3; maybe TRBD2 (6 bases). With 3 bases removed from V and 6 bases from J, the gap between germline ends came to 10 bases. This CDR3 contains 13 residues. CDR1 MDHEN and CDR2 SYDVKM come from the germline V gene. The CDR3 spells CASSLTSSDTQYF. The CDR3 DNA reads TGTGCCAGCAGTTTGACTAGTTCGGATACGCAGTATTTT.

V and J are TRBV5-6 and TRBJ1-2, with 8 positions matching TRBD1. Losses at the gene ends were 0 bases for V and 10 bases for J; bases not matched to a gene: 5. The germline V gene has CDR1 SGHDT and CDR2 YYEEEE. This CDR3 has 13 amino acids. CDR3 sequence (DNA): TGTGCCAGCAGCTTGGGACAGGGGAGTAACTACACCTTC. The encoded protein is CASSLGQGSNYTF.

This clone was found once. The chain has TRBV28 and TRBJ1-5; possibly TRBD1 for D (6 bases). The CDR3 is 14 amino acids. Trimming left V 8 bases short and J 5 bases short, with 16 bases between. Per germline, CDR1 MDHEN and CDR2 SYDVKM. The CDR3 DNA sequence: TGTGCCAGCGTGCGACAGGCCCAAGATCAGCCCCAGCATTTT. As protein: CASVRQAQDQPQHF.

This clone was counted a single time. The V call is TRBV5-1, the J call TRBJ2-7; 9 bases agree with TRBD1. The germline CDR1 and CDR2 sequences are SGHRS and YFSETQ. The CDR3 is 18 amino acids. V shed 0 bases and J 4 bases; nucleotides not matched to a gene: 14. The CDR3 here is CASSLDVSDRGRLYEQYF. The CDR3, as DNA: TGCGCCAGCAGCTTGGACGTCTCGGACAGGGGACGTTTATACGAGCAGTACTTC.

This clone has only one observation. This chain uses TRBV6-1 with TRBJ1-2; 7 bases line up with TRBD1. The CDR3 loop spans 14 amino acids. From germline, CDR1 is MNHNS and CDR2 SASEGT. After removal of 1 base from V and 5 bases from J, the junction contained 4 bases not matched to a gene. DNA of the CDR3: TGTGCCAGCAGTGAAGGGGACAGTCTATATGGCTACACCTTC. Translated, it gives CASSEGDSLYGYTF.

The J gene is TRBJ2-7, the V gene TRBV9; the match to TRBD2 covers 9 bases. V lost 2 bases and J lost 3; bases outside the gene matches: 6. Germline CDR1 is SGDLS and CDR2 is YYNGEE. The CDR3 covers 15 residues. CDR3 DNA: TGTGCCAGCAGCGTTGGGGGACTAGCAAGCTACGAGCAGTACTTC. As protein: CASSVGGLASYEQYF.

This chain links TRBV19 with TRBJ1-5; perhaps TRBD1 as D (6 bases). This CDR3 has 12 amino acids. V was shortened by 7 bases and J by 6 bases, with 10 bases between the two germline ends. CDR1 and CDR2 from the germline V gene are LNHDA and SQIVND (reference sequence). This CDR3 reads CASISQGQPQHF. For the CDR3, the DNA is TGTGCCAGTATCTCACAGGGTCAGCCCCAGCATTTT.

The chain couples TRBV7-2 to TRBJ2-7; 12 positions agree with TRBD2. The CDR3 runs 17 residues. Germline V gives CDR1 SGHTA, CDR2 FQGNSA. J was trimmed by 0 bases and V by 3 bases; bases with no gene match: 6. CDR3 in DNA: TGTGCCAGCAGCTTGACTAGCGGGAGTCCCCTCTCCTACGAGCAGTACTTC. Amino acid sequence: CASSLTSGSPLSYEQYF.

The chain employs TRBV30 and TRBJ2-7; 9 nucleotides line up with TRBD1. The CDR3 length is 13 residues. Germline CDR1 and CDR2: GTSNPN and SVGIG (reference sequence). V shed 2 bases, J shed 4 bases, and the junction held 3 bases outside the gene matches. CDR3 sequence (DNA): TGTGCCTGGAGTCGGGACAGGGAGTACGAGCAGTACTTC. Residues: CAWSRDREYEQYF. The whole variable domain, filled in from reference TRBV30 and TRBJ2-7, reads SQTIHQWPATLVQPVGSPLSLECTVEGTSNPNLYWYRQAAGRGLQLLFYSVGIGQISSEVPQNLSASRPQDRQFILSSKKLLLSDSGFYLCAWSRDREYEQYFGPGTRLTVT.

The gene calls are TRBV15 and TRBJ2-1; TRBD2 agrees at 8 bases. In germline, CDR1 is LNHNV, CDR2 YYDKDF (reference sequence). With V trimmed by 0 bases and J by 2 bases, 9 bases remained unmatched. The CDR3 consists of 18 residues. The CDR3 DNA follows: TGTGCCACCAGCAGAGATTCGGTCGGCGGGAGGACCTACAATGAGCAGTTCTTC. Its translation is CATSRDSVGGRTYNEQFF.

This chain joins TRBV19 and TRBJ2-5, with 10 bases fitting TRBD2. Losses at the gene ends were 7 bases for V and 4 bases for J; bases not matched to a gene: 9. CDR3 length equals 15 residues. Germline values: CDR1 LNHDA, CDR2 SQIVND (reference sequence). CDR3 nucleotides: TGTGCCAGTACCACCATAGCGGGAGGAACAGAGACCCAGTACTTC. Encoded protein: CASTTIAGGTETQYF.

This chain uses TRBV6-4 with TRBJ2-1; weak D call: TRBD1 (6 bases). The germline CDR1 and CDR2 sequences are MRHNA and SNTAGT. Trimming stripped 2 bases from V and 6 bases from J, with 14 bases between. The CDR3 covers 15 residues. The CDR3 loop reads CASSDGDIGINEQFF. The CDR3 nucleotides are TGTGCCAGCAGTGACGGGGACATCGGAATCAATGAGCAGTTCTTC.

V gene TRBV14 combines with J gene TRBJ2-3; no firm D call. The length of the CDR3 is 15 residues. CDR1 and CDR2 (germline): SGHDN, FVKESK. With 4 bases removed from V and 2 bases from J, the gap between germline ends came to 13 bases. This CDR3 is CASSPHGGFTDTQYF. CDR3 nucleotide sequence: TGTGCCAGCAGCCCCCACGGTGGTTTCACAGATACGCAGTATTTT.